This T cell receptor beta chain was profiled in a study of cytomegalovirus exposure and HLA in healthy donors. PCR was performed using 60 Vbeta and 13 Jbeta primers. Generated by immunoSEQ multiplex PCR, the TCRdb table keeps only in-frame clones and is missing some. The data hold 110,000 to 150,000 clones, with about 80% observed a single time. General study results and limits: In a later analysis, HLA-associated beta chains showed higher expansion and lower generation probabilities than comparable chains. Some TCR beta chains (roughly 160 of them) were listed as cytomegalovirus-associated. 87-base-pair reads could not separate some V segments, including TRBV6-2 and TRBV6-3.

To note about this clone: The antigen is unknown.

CDR1 and CDR2 (germline): SEHNR, FQNEAQ (reference sequence). V was clipped by 2 bases and J by 8 bases; unmatched bases: 0. The CDR3 totals 13 residues. The source is a woman between 40 and 50 years old in good health and CMV-seronegative. The V and J genes are TRBV7-9 and TRBJ1-4; the match to TRBD1 covers 9 bases. Sequences were obtained from PBMCs. The chain's CDR3 is CASSLTGGEKLFF. The CDR3 region has the DNA TGTGCCAGCAGCTTAACAGGGGGCGAAAAACTGTTTTTT. The variable domain in full, completed from reference TRBV7-9 and TRBJ1-4, reads DTGVSQNPRHKITKRGQNVTFRCDPISEHNRLYWYRQTLGQGPEFLTYFQNEAQLEKSRLLSDRFSAERPKGSFSTLEIQRTEQGDSAMYLCASSLTGGEKLFFGSGTQLSVL.